The sequence of this T cell receptor (beta chain) was determined in a study of follicular helper T cells after annual influenza vaccination. The method was immunoSEQ multiplex PCR; TCRdb's version includes in-frame clones alone and lacks a portion of them. Of about 5,600 clones in the sample, approximately 84% are singletons; the top ten hold roughly 2.5%. The CDR3 runs 21 residues. V was pared by 5 bases and J by 0 bases, with 29 bases between. Germline assignment: CDR1 LNHNV and CDR2 YYDKDF (reference sequence). The time point: 2015-2016 season, 7 days after influenza vaccination. Excluded were substance abuse, HIV/AIDS, active cancer, immunomodulatory drugs and active illness. ICOS+CD38+ and ICOS-CD38- fractions were sorted from non-naive CD4+CXCR5+PD-1+ cells.

The chain combines TRBV15 with TRBJ2-4; D assignment may be TRBD1 or TRBD2 (5 bases each). Sequencing used CXCR5+ CD38- circulating T follicular helper cells from blood, obtained 7 days after influenza vaccination. The subset is: circulating Tfh, non-naive CD4+CXCR5+PD-1+ (ICOS+CD38+ or ICOS-CD38-). This receptor was taken from an adult who received the influenza vaccine. DNA of the CDR3: TGTGCCACCAGCCCCCGAAACCCCCAGGGAAAGCAGACTATAGCCAAAAACATTCAGTACTTC. It encodes CATSPRNPQGKQTIAKNIQYF.